This T cell receptor beta chain was retrieved from a study of graft-versus-host responses after intestinal transplantation. Study at large: Isolated intestinal, liver-intestinal, or multivisceral transplants had been given to the recipients. Points from the study as a whole: Investigators detected GvH clones in recipient marrow, with some emerging earlier in ileum or blood. Subjects displaying graft-donor T cell macrochimerism possessed elevated graft-versus-host to host-versus-graft clonal ratios inside allografts. HvG clone declines early post-transplant were associated with peak circulating GvH levels.

In regard to this clone: Its antigen is still unknown.

The assay was immunoSEQ multiplex PCR, and TCRdb's table has in-frame clones only and misses some. The data hold 90,000 to 120,000 clones, with roughly 87% observed a single time. The sequenced sample was unstimulated CD4+ T cells sorted from spleen or lymph node cells, obtained before transplant. The receptor comes from a human donor who was the organ donor for an intestinal transplant.

The chain's CDR3 is CASSEFGVSGNTIYF. As DNA, the CDR3 is TGTGCCAGCAGTGAATTTGGGGTCTCTGGAAACACCATATATTTT. The rearrangement uses TRBV6-1 and TRBJ1-3; D ambiguous. The V end lost 2 bases, the J end lost 0 bases, and 8 bases lay between the germline ends. Germline loops: CDR1 MNHNS, CDR2 SASEGT. The CDR3 has 15 residues.